Described below is a single T cell receptor (beta chain) sequence and its context. The TCR beta CDR3 regions underwent amplification using RNA transcripts as the source. With the HTBI primer set, the TCR CDR3 went through a first round of RT-PCR. TCRdb processed the multiplex PCR reads anew with MiXCR; each CDR3 protein has one entry. The sample has approximately 400,000 distinct CDR3 sequences, roughly an eighth seen once. The V gene lost 3 bases and the J gene lost 5 bases, with 14 bases spanning the gap. Looked up from germline, CDR1 is DFQATT and CDR2 is SNEGSKA (reference sequence). This CDR3 comprises 14 residues. Isolation of PBMCs was performed on about 10 ml fresh peripheral blood. The sample is drawn from a study of T cells in Graves' hyperthyroidism and ophthalmopathy.

The chain joins TRBV20-1 to TRBJ1-5; D might be TRBD1 (5 bases). This clonotype was obtained from a man in his fifties or sixties with Graves' ophthalmopathy. Sequences were obtained from blood. The CDR3 DNA reads as TGCAGTGCTAGCCGGGGGAGGGCCGATCAGCCCCAGCATTTT. Its protein product is CSASRGRADQPQHF.